One and the same sample provided the 29 T cell receptor beta chains below, sequenced in a study of shared clonotypes between healthy human individuals. Assay: immunoSEQ multiplex PCR; the TCRdb copy retains only in-frame clones and omits some. This table holds hundreds of thousands of clones, roughly three quarters found once. Sequenced material: PBMCs. These receptors all stem from a woman aged 35 to 49 in good health. Some clones in this sample may be carry-over from other donors' samples.

In this sample, this clone turned up once. Here the CDR3 reads CASSTPTGVGDGYTF. The DNA of the CDR3 is TGTGCCAGCAGTACCCCGACAGGGGTAGGGGATGGCTACACCTTC. The chain is built from TRBV28 and TRBJ1-2; 8 bases fit TRBD1. V lost 5 bases to trimming and J lost 6 bases; unmatched junction nucleotides: 11. The length of the CDR3 is 15 residues. Germline V gene data show CDR1 as MDHEN and CDR2 as SYDVKM.

V and J are TRBV19 and TRBJ1-1; tentatively, D is TRBD1 (5 bases). From germline, CDR1 is LNHDA and CDR2 SQIVND (reference sequence). The ends were cut back, 3 bases at V and 8 bases at J, with 16 bases in the middle. The CDR3 spans 14 residues. The CDR3: CASSIQRGRREAFF. CDR3 DNA sequence: TGTGCCAGTAGTATCCAAAGGGGCAGGAGAGAAGCTTTCTTT.

The J gene is TRBJ2-5, the V gene TRBV5-4; the match to TRBD1 covers 12 bases. The germline V gene encodes CDR1 SGHNT and CDR2 YYREEE (reference sequence). With V trimmed by 4 bases and J by 5 bases, 6 bases remained unmatched. The CDR3 is made up of 15 amino acids. CDR3 in amino acids: CASSLGDRGRETQYF. In nucleotides, the CDR3 is TGTGCCAGCAGCCTGGGGGACAGGGGGCGGGAGACCCAGTACTTC.

CDR3 residues: CASSPTDRGPLNSYNEQFF. The DNA for the CDR3 is TGTGCCAGCTCACCGACGGACAGGGGGCCTCTGAACTCCTACAATGAGCAGTTCTTC. The chain links TRBV18 to TRBJ2-1; 11 nucleotides line up with TRBD1. The J segment lost 0 bases and the V segment lost 3 bases, leaving 10 bases of the junction unmatched. Looked up from germline, CDR1 is KGHSH and CDR2 is LQKENI. The CDR3 has 19 amino acids.

Details on this clone: This same CDR3 is encoded by further DNA sequences in the sample. V gene TRBV6-5 combines with J gene TRBJ2-1; the D gene could be TRBD1 or TRBD2 (5 bases each). Germline assignment: CDR1 MNHEY and CDR2 SVGAGI. V was shortened by 2 bases and J by 4 bases, with 12 bases between the two germline ends. The CDR3 is made up of 15 amino acids. CDR3 sequence reads: CASSYGGGGYNEQFF. The CDR3 nucleotides are TGTGCCAGCAGTTACGGGGGTGGAGGATACAATGAGCAGTTCTTC.

V and J are TRBV7-9 and TRBJ1-2; 9 nucleotides match TRBD1. The CDR3 sequence is 19 residues long. Per the germline V gene, CDR1 is SEHNR and CDR2 is FQNEAQ (reference sequence). J gave up 4 bases and V 0 bases, and 15 bases lay outside the gene matches. The CDR3 DNA sequence: TGTGCCAGCAGCTTAGCGTCCGGGACAGGGTTTTATCCGGGCTATGGCTACACCTTC. Residues: CASSLASGTGFYPGYGYTF.

The V gene is TRBV11-2, the J gene TRBJ1-2, with D uncertain. The V and J ends lost 1 base and 5 bases respectively, with 14 bases between them. Germline V CDR1 and CDR2: SGHAT, FQNNGV. The CDR3 covers 15 residues. CDR3 in amino acids: CASSLVPKRRYGYTF. In DNA, the CDR3 is TGTGCCAGCAGCTTAGTTCCTAAGAGGAGGTATGGCTACACCTTC.

The V and J genes are TRBV5-1 and TRBJ1-5, with D possibly matching TRBD1 (6 bases). The V end was cut by 1 base, the J end by 0 bases, with 8 bases between. This CDR3 contains 15 residues. Germline V CDR1 and CDR2: SGHRS, YFSETQ. In nucleotides, the CDR3 is TGCGCCAGCAGCTTGAGAGGGGGTAGCAATCAGCCCCAGCATTTT. This codes for CASSLRGGSNQPQHF.

The chain combines TRBV7-2 with TRBJ1-4, with a weak D call TRBD1 (5 bases). Germline-derived CDR1 and CDR2 are SGHTA and FQGNSA. V lost 4 bases, J lost 3 bases, and 9 bases lay in between. This CDR3 comprises 14 residues. The CDR3 DNA sequence: TGTGCCAGCAGCTCCGACAGATCTAATGAAAAACTGTTTTTT. Translated: CASSSDRSNEKLFF.

This clone was counted a single time. The rearrangement uses TRBV19 and TRBJ2-7; 7 bases agree with TRBD1. CDR3 length: 15 amino acids. Germline values: CDR1 LNHDA, CDR2 SQIVND (reference sequence). Germline trimming cut 3 bases from V and 3 bases from J; bases unmatched to any gene: 8. The CDR3 region is CASSMGTVGSYEQYF. The CDR3 DNA reads TGTGCCAGTAGTATGGGGACAGTTGGGAGCTACGAGCAGTACTTC.

The chain links TRBV7-9 to TRBJ1-1, with a possible D match to TRBD1 (5 bases). CDR3 size: 15 residues. In germline, CDR1 is SEHNR, CDR2 FQNEAQ (reference sequence). Trimming left V 5 bases short and J 4 bases short, with 17 bases between. The CDR3 loop reads CASSGGGVASTEAFF. Written as DNA, the CDR3 is TGTGCCAGCAGCGGCGGGGGGGTGGCTTCCACTGAAGCTTTCTTT.

The V gene is TRBV4-3, the J gene TRBJ2-3; 10 nucleotides line up with TRBD2. The CDR3 spans 16 residues. The junction had 6 bases not matched to a gene; V was cut back by 4 bases and J by 2 bases. The germline CDR1 and CDR2 sequences are LGHNA and YSLEER. CDR3 region: CASSPSGTSATDTQYF. The CDR3 DNA is TGCGCCAGCAGCCCCTCCGGGACTAGCGCCACAGATACGCAGTATTTT.

Details on this clone: The sample holds other DNA sequences that translate to the same CDR3. This chain's CDR3 is CASSSGQNYGYTF. The CDR3 DNA reads as TGCGCCAGCAGCAGCGGCCAGAACTATGGCTACACCTTC. V gene TRBV5-1 combines with J gene TRBJ1-2, with D hard to call. The CDR3 covers 13 residues. Looked up from germline, CDR1 is SGHRS and CDR2 is YFSETQ. Trimming left V 4 bases short and J 2 bases short, with 9 bases between.

A few counts support this clone. Here the CDR3 DNA reads TGTGCCAGCAGTGACGAGGGCAGAGCTGGCTACACCTTC. It codes for CASSDEGRAGYTF. The chain combines TRBV6-4 with TRBJ1-2; D not resolved. V lost 2 bases, J lost 7 bases, and 11 bases lay in between. CDR1 MRHNA and CDR2 SNTAGT come from the germline V gene. The CDR3 covers 13 residues.

This chain uses TRBV29-1 with TRBJ2-1, with TRBD1 matching over 9 bases. The ends lost 4 bases at V and 9 bases at J; junction bases unmatched: 10. CDR1 is SQVTM, CDR2 ANQGSEA, per germline. The CDR3 length is 14 residues. The CDR3 reads CSVATGGFLVEQFF. The DNA of the CDR3 is TGCAGCGTTGCTACAGGGGGCTTTTTGGTTGAGCAGTTCTTC.

The chain employs TRBV5-1 and TRBJ2-7; maybe TRBD1 (6 bases). Trimming took 1 base from V and 3 from J, leaving 14 bases between them. Per the germline V gene, CDR1 is SGHRS and CDR2 is YFSETQ. The CDR3 covers 15 residues. The CDR3 DNA sequence: TGCGCCAGCAGCTTGAGGCAGGGGCCCTTCTACGAGCAGTACTTC. Protein sequence: CASSLRQGPFYEQYF.

This chain connects TRBV6-6 to TRBJ1-4, with TRBD1 matching over 8 bases. CDR3 size: 14 residues. Germline lookup yields CDR1 MNHNY and CDR2 SVGAGI (reference sequence). After removal of 6 bases from V and 8 bases from J, the junction contained 8 bases not matched to a gene. CDR3 coding DNA: TGTGCCAGCAGCCGAGGACAGGGAGGGGAAAAACTGTTTTTT. Its protein is CASSRGQGGEKLFF.

This clone is a singleton in its sample. The rearrangement joins TRBV2 to TRBJ2-5; D is uncertain. The end of the DNA is better explained by TRBJ2-7, so the J call may be wrong. The germline V gene encodes CDR1 SNHLY and CDR2 FYNNEI. This CDR3 contains 12 residues. The CDR3 reads CASRVLAYEQYF. CDR3 nucleotide sequence: TGTGCCAGCCGGGTCCTCGCCTACGAGCAGTACTTC.

The V gene is TRBV10-1, the J gene TRBJ2-1, with 9 bases identical to TRBD1. V lost 6 bases and J lost 2; bases outside the gene matches: 8. The germline V gene has CDR1 WNHNN and CDR2 SYGVQD (reference sequence). The CDR3 totals 16 residues. Here the CDR3 reads CASSRDRAPPYNEQFF. CDR3 nucleotide sequence: TGCGCCAGCAGCCGGGACAGGGCACCGCCCTACAATGAGCAGTTCTTC.

This rearrangement joins TRBV6-1 to TRBJ2-7; D is possibly TRBD2 (5 bases). In germline, CDR1 is MNHNS, CDR2 SASEGT. There are 15 residues in the CDR3. V lost 5 bases, J lost 4 bases, and 18 bases lay in between. CDR3 in DNA: TGTGCCAGCAGTAGGGAGCAGACTAATTTTTACGAGCAGTACTTC. It encodes CASSREQTNFYEQYF.

This chain links TRBV7-3 with TRBJ2-1; 8 bases are shared with TRBD2. Germline V lookup: CDR1 SGHTA, CDR2 FQGTGA. The J segment lost 6 bases and the V segment lost 4 bases, leaving 11 bases of the junction unmatched. The CDR3 totals 16 residues. The CDR3 loop is CASSSSGASGPNEQFF. The CDR3 region has the DNA TGTGCCAGCAGCTCCTCCGGGGCTAGCGGGCCCAATGAGCAGTTCTTC.

The chain links TRBV6-5 to TRBJ2-5; perhaps TRBD2 as D (6 bases). V was clipped by 0 bases and J by 6 bases, with 11 bases between them. Germline V gene sequence: CDR1 MNHEY, CDR2 SVGAGI. The CDR3 is 14 amino acids. The CDR3 DNA reads TGTGCCAGCAGTTACTCGAGCCGGGGGAAGACCCAGTACTTC. Translated, it gives CASSYSSRGKTQYF.

This clone was seen a single time. This chain joins TRBV10-2 and TRBJ1-1; perhaps TRBD1 as D (5 bases). Trimming shortened V by 6 bases and J by 8 bases, and 16 bases separated the two germline ends. Per the germline V gene, CDR1 is WSHSY and CDR2 is SAAADI. The CDR3 contains 13 residues. The CDR3 loop reads CASRKTTDQEAFF. The CDR3 DNA follows: TGCGCCAGCAGAAAGACGACAGACCAAGAAGCTTTCTTT.

There are a few counts of this clone. J is TRBJ2-1 and V is TRBV27; possible D gene TRBD2, 5 bases. V was cut by 5 bases and J by 4 bases, with 12 bases left in between. This CDR3 is 14 amino acids long. The V gene's germline CDR1 is MNHEY and CDR2 SMNVEV (reference sequence). The CDR3 protein is CASSPGKQYNEQFF. In DNA form, the CDR3 reads TGTGCCAGCAGTCCGGGGAAACAGTACAATGAGCAGTTCTTC.

At least ten counts were recorded for this clone. CDR3 DNA: TGTGCCAGCAGTCTTAGACAGGGAGAGTACAATGAGCAGTTCTTC. It is translated as CASSLRQGEYNEQFF. The J gene is TRBJ2-1, the V gene TRBV6-4; 7 nucleotides match TRBD1. There are 15 residues in the CDR3. Germline V lookup: CDR1 MRHNA, CDR2 SNTAGT. V dropped 5 bases and J dropped 4; count of bases not matched to a gene: 8.

The chain couples TRBV7-9 to TRBJ1-1, with D uncertain. The CDR3 has 13 residues. Germline V CDR1 and CDR2: SEHNR, FQNEAQ (reference sequence). V lost 2 bases and J 6 bases, leaving 10 bases between the germline ends. The CDR3 sequence: CASSLWRESEAFF. In DNA form, the CDR3 reads TGTGCCAGCAGCTTATGGAGGGAATCTGAAGCTTTCTTT.

J is TRBJ2-1 and V is TRBV7-8; the D gene is possibly TRBD1 (7 bases). Germline values: CDR1 SGHVS, CDR2 FQNEAQ. The CDR3 sequence is 16 residues long. The V end was cut by 2 bases, the J end by 3 bases, with 14 bases between. The CDR3 nucleotides read TGTGCCAGCAGCTTACTAAGGGGGCGGGACTACAATGAGCAGTTCTTC. Residues: CASSLLRGRDYNEQFF.

The CDR3 protein is CASSDPGLAGGRYEQYF. The CDR3 DNA reads TGTGCCAGCAGTGACCCGGGACTAGCGGGAGGACGTTACGAGCAGTACTTC. The chain joins TRBV6-1 to TRBJ2-7; 15 bases agree with TRBD2. This CDR3 region has 17 residues. Germline loops: CDR1 MNHNS, CDR2 SASEGT. J gave up 4 bases and V 3 bases, and 7 bases lay outside the gene matches.

The chain combines TRBV5-1 with TRBJ2-1; D is uncertain. V shed 5 bases and J shed 10 bases, with 10 bases lying between them. The germline CDR1 and CDR2 sequences are SGHRS and YFSETQ. CDR3 length: 11 amino acids. CDR3 sequence (DNA): TGCGCCAGCAGTGAAAATGAGGAGCAGTTCTTC. Translated: CASSENEEQFF.